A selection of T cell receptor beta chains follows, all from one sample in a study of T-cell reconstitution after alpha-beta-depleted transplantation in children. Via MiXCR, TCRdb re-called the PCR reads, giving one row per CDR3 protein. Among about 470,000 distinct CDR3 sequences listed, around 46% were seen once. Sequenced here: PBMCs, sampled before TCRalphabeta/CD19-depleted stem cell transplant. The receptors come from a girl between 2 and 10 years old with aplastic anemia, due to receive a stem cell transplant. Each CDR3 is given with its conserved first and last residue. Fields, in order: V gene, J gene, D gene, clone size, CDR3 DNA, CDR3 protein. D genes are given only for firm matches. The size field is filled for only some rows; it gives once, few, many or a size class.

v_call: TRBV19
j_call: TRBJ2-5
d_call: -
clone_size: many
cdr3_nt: TGTGCCAGTAGTCGGGCCTTCCAAGAGACCCAGTACTTC
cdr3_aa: CASSRAFQETQYF

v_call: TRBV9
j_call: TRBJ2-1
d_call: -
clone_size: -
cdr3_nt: TGTGCCAGCAGCGTAGGCCTTGAGCAGTTCTTC
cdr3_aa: CASSVGLEQFF

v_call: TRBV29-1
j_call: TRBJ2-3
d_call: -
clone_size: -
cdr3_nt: TGCAGCGTCCAAAGCGGGCAGGGAAGCCCAGATACGCAGTATTTT
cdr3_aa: CSVQSGQGSPDTQYF

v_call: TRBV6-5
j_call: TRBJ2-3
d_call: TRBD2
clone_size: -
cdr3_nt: TGTGCCAGCAGTTACGGAGCGGGGGCGAGCACAGATACGCAGTATTTT
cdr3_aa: CASSYGAGASTDTQYF

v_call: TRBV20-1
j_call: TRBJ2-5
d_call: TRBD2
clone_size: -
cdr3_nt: TGCAGTGCTAGAGTAGCGGGGATCCAAGAGACCCAGTACTTC
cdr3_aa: CSARVAGIQETQYF

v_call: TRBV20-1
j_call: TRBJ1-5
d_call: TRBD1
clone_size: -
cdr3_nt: TGCAGTGCCTCCCGGACAGGGAGCTATCAGCCCCAGCATTTT
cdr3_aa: CSASRTGSYQPQHF

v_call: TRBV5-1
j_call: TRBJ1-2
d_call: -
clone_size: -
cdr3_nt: TGCGCCAGCAGCTTGTTGTTGGAGTATGGCTACACCTTC
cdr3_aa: CASSLLLEYGYTF

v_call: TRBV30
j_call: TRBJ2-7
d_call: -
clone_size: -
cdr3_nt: TGTGCCTGGAGTGGGGGCGACGTATGGGCGACCTACGAGCAGTACTTC
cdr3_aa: CAWSGGDVWATYEQYF

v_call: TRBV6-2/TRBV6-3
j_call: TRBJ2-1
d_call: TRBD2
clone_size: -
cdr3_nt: TGTGCCAGCAGTTACTCGAAGGCTAGCGGGAAGGTCGTCGATGAGCAGTTCTTC
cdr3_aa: CASSYSKASGKVVDEQFF

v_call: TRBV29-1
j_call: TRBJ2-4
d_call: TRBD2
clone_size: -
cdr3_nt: TGCAGCGTTGAGGGACTAGCAGGAAACATTCAGTACTTC
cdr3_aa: CSVEGLAGNIQYF

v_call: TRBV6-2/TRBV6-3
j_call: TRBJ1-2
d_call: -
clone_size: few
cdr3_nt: TGTGCCAGCAGGGAAAACTATGGCTACACCTTC
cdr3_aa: CASRENYGYTF

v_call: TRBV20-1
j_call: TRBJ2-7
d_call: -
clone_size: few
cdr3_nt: TGCAGTGCCGCCCCCGGGACCGACTACGAGCAGTACTTC
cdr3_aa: CSAAPGTDYEQYF

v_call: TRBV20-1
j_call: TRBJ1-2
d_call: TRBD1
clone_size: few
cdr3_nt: TGCAGTGCTAGAGGCCGGGACAGGGGGCCCCTTAGGGGCTACACCTTC
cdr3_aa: CSARGRDRGPLRGYTF

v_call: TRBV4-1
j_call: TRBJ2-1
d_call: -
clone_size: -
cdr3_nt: TGCGCCAGCAGCCAAGAAATGGGGTTCCACAATGAGCAGTTCTTC
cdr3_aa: CASSQEMGFHNEQFF

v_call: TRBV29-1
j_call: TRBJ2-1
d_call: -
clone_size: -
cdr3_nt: TGCAGCGTTGAATCGTACAGAGACAATGAGCAGTTCTTC
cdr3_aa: CSVESYRDNEQFF

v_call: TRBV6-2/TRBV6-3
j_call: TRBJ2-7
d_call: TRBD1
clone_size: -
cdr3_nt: TGTGCCAGCAGTTACTCCCCAAGGACAGGGGCTTGGAGCTCCTACGAGCAGTACTTC
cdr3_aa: CASSYSPRTGAWSSYEQYF

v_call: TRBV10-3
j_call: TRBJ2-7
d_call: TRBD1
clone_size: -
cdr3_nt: TGTGCCATCAGCAAAGCGGACAGGGTAGGCGAGCAGTACTTC
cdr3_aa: CAISKADRVGEQYF

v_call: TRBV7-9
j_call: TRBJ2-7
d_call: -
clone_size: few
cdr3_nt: TGTGCCAGCAGCTTTGCAGGGGCGTTCTACGAGCAGTACTTC
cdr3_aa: CASSFAGAFYEQYF

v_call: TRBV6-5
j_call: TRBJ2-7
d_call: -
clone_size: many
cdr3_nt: TGTGCCAGCCGAGACAGTTACGAGCAGTACTTC
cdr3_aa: CASRDSYEQYF

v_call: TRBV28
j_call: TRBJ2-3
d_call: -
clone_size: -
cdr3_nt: TGTGCCAGCAGTCCCCACAGCGGCACAGATACGCAGTATTTT
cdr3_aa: CASSPHSGTDTQYF

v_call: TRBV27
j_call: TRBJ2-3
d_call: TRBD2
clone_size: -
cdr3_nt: TGTGCCAGCAAGCCGGGGGGGCAAGGAACGCAGTATTTT
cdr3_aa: CASKPGGQGTQYF

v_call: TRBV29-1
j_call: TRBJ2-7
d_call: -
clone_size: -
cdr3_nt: TGCAGCGTTGAAACCCTATACGAGCAGTACTTC
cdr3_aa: CSVETLYEQYF

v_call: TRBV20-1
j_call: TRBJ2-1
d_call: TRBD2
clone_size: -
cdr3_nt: TGCAGTGCTAGATTGACCGGGGGGGCCATCGATGAGCAGTTCTTC
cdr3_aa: CSARLTGGAIDEQFF

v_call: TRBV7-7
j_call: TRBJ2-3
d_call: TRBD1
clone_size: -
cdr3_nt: TGTGCTAGCAGCCCAGGGGGCTTAAGCACAGATACGCAGTATTTT
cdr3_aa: CASSPGGLSTDTQYF

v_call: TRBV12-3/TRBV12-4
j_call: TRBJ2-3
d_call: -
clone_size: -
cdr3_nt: TGTGCCAGCAGTTTTGGCAGGGTTTCCCCAGATACGCAGTATTTT
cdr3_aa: CASSFGRVSPDTQYF

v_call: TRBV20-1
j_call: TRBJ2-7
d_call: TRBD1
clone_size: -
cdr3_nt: TGCAGTGCTAAGACAGGGCCCACCTACGAGCAGTACTTC
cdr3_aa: CSAKTGPTYEQYF

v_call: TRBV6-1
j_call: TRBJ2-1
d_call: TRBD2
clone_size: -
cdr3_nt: TGTGCCAGCAGTGACCGACTAGCAGGAGAGCAGTTCTTC
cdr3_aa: CASSDRLAGEQFF

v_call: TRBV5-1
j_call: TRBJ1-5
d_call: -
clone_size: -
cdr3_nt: TGCGCCAGCAGCTTAGATGGGACCGCGGGAGGGCAGCCCCAGCATTTT
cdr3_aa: CASSLDGTAGGQPQHF

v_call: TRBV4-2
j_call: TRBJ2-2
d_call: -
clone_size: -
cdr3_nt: TGTGCCAGCAGCCACCGAAGATCCCTAGCCCTTGAGAACACCGGGGAGCTGTTTTTT
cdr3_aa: CASSHRRSLALENTGELFF

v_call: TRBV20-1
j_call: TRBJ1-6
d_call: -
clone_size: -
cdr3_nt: TGCAGTGCTGCCCCCCGCGCCGATAATTCACCCCTCCACTTT
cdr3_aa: CSAAPRADNSPLHF

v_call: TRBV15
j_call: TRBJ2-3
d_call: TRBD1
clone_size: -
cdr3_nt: TGTGCCACCAGCAGAGACCCGAAGACAGGGGCCCTCACAGATACGCAGTATTTT
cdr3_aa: CATSRDPKTGALTDTQYF

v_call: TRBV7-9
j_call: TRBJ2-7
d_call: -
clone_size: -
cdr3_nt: TGTGTCAGCAGCTTAGACTACGAGCAGTACTTC
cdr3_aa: CVSSLDYEQYF

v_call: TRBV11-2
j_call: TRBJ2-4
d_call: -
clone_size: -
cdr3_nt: TGTGCCAGCAGCCACATCCGGGACCTCAGGACGCTAGCCAAAAACATTCAGTACTTC
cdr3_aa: CASSHIRDLRTLAKNIQYF

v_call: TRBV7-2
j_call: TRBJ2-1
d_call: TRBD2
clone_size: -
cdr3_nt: TGTGCCAGCAGCCCCGGGACTAGCCTAACCCATGAGCAGTTCTTC
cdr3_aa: CASSPGTSLTHEQFF

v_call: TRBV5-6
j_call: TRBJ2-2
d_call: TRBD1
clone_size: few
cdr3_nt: TGTGCCAGCAGCCACGGGACAGGCGTCGGGGAGCTGTTTTTT
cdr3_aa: CASSHGTGVGELFF

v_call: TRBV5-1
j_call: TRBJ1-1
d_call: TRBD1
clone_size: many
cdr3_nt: TGCGCCAGCAGCACGGTCAGGGGGTCGACTGAAGCTTTCTTT
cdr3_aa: CASSTVRGSTEAFF

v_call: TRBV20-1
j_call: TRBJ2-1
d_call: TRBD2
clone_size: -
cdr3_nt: TGCAGTGCTAGGGACCTTCTAGCGGGAGGCCCTTTCTACAATGAGCAGTTCTTC
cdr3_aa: CSARDLLAGGPFYNEQFF

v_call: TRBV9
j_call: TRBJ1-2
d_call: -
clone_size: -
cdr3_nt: TGTGCCAGCAGCCCGGGGGCGAGGGACTATGGCGACACCTTC
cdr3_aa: CASSPGARDYGDTF

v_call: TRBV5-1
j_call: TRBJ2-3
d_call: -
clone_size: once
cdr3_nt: TGCGCCAGCAGCTTGGCTCCGGGGAAATCAGATACGCAGTATTTT
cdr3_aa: CASSLAPGKSDTQYF

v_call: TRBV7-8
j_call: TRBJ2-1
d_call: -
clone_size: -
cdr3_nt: TGTGCCAGCAGCTTAGGAGGGGTCGCATACAATGAGCAGTTCTTC
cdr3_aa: CASSLGGVAYNEQFF

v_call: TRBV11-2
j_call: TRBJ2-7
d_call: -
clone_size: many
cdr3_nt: TGTGCCAGCAGCTTTAGGCAAACCTTCACCTACGAGCAGTACTTC
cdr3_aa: CASSFRQTFTYEQYF

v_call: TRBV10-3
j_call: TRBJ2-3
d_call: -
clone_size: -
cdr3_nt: TGTGCCATCAGTGGCACAGAAGGTGGACTCCCAACCCAAGTATTCACAGATACGCAGTATTTT
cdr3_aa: CAISGTEGGLPTQVFTDTQYF